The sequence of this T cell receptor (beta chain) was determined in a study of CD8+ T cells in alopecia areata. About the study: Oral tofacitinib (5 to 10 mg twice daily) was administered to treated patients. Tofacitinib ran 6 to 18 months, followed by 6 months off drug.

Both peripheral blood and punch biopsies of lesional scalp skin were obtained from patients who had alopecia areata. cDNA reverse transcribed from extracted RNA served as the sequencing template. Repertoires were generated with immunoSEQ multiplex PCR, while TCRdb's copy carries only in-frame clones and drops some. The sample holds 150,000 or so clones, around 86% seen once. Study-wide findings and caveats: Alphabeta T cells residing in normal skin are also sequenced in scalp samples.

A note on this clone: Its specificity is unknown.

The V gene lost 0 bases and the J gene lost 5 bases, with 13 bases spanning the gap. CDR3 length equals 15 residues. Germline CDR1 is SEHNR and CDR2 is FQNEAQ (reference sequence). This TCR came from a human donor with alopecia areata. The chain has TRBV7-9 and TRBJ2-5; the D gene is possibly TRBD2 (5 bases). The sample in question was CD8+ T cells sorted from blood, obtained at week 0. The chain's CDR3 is CASSLAPSERETQYF. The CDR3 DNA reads TGTGCCAGCAGCTTAGCGCCGTCGGAGCGGGAGACCCAGTACTTC.